This T cell receptor (beta chain) derives from a study of T cell repertoires in cytomegalovirus infection. On this clonotype itself: Antigen specificity is unknown.

TCRdb ran MiXCR on the reads and lists one entry per CDR3 protein. Here the sample spans approximately 100,000 distinct CDR3 sequences, 35% to 50% being singletons. This receptor was obtained from a human donor in good health (CMV status not recorded). Some clones in this sample may be carry-over from other donors' samples. Sequences were derived from CD8+ T cells from cultured PBMCs, sampled from culture after CMV antigen stimulation.

CDR3 DNA sequence: TGCAGTGCTTCTGACAGAAAAATCTATAATTCACCCCTCCACTTT. Protein product: CSASDRKIYNSPLHF. This chain uses TRBV20-1 with TRBJ1-6; D is possibly TRBD1 (5 bases). Germline assignment: CDR1 DFQATT and CDR2 SNEGSKA (reference sequence). Trimming took 5 bases from V and 3 from J, leaving 14 bases between them. CDR3 length: 15 amino acids.